A single sample gave rise to the 10 T cell receptor beta chains below, sequenced in a study of shared clonotypes between healthy human individuals. Using immunoSEQ multiplex PCR, the repertoire was profiled, and TCRdb retains in-frame clones only, with some absent. Counted here are about half a million clones, over 60% occurring once; the ten biggest clones make up around 12%. The source material was PBMCs. The source is a woman in her forties in good health. Some clones in this sample may be carry-over from other donors' samples.

Comments on this clone: At one of its ends the junction is not consistent with the germline gene, which may arise from a read error. The rearrangement links TRBV30 to TRBJ2-5; no clear D gene. The germline V gene encodes CDR1 GTSNPN and CDR2 SVGIG (reference sequence). The CDR3 runs 14 residues. This CDR3 reads CAWSVWATQETQYF. The CDR3 DNA reads TGTGCCTGGAGTGTATGGGCTACTCAAGAAACCCAGTACTTC.

The chain uses TRBV7-8 and TRBJ2-7; 13 nucleotides match TRBD2. The V segment lost 1 base and the J segment 6 bases; nucleotides outside the gene matches: 6. In germline, CDR1 is SGHVS, CDR2 FQNEAQ. The CDR3 length is 16 residues. CDR3 region: CASSLGGLAGDREQYF. CDR3 bases: TGTGCCAGCAGCTTAGGAGGACTAGCGGGAGATCGCGAGCAGTACTTC.

The chain joins TRBV2 to TRBJ2-7; tentatively, D is TRBD2 (7 bases). The CDR3 is 18 residues long. The germline V and J ends were trimmed by 6 bases and 2 bases, with 26 bases remaining between them. The germline gives CDR1 SNHLY, CDR2 FYNNEI. Here the CDR3 reads CASSLGGLAALLPYEQYF. The CDR3 nucleotides read TGTGCCAGCAGCCTGGGGGGGCTAGCGGCCCTATTACCCTACGAGCAGTACTTC. Filled out from reference TRBV2 and TRBJ2-7, the complete variable domain reads EPEVTQTPSHQVTQMGQEVILRCVPISNHLYFYWYRQILGQKVEFLVSFYNNEISEKSEIFDDQFSVERPDGSNFTLKIRSTKLEDSAMYFCASSLGGLAALLPYEQYFGPGTRLTVT.

This rearrangement joins TRBV5-4 to TRBJ1-1; weak D call: TRBD1 (6 bases). This CDR3 is built from 13 residues. Germline values: CDR1 SGHNT, CDR2 YYREEE (reference sequence). The V gene lost 4 bases and the J gene lost 3 bases, with 10 bases spanning the gap. The DNA for the CDR3 is TGTGCCAGCAGCCCAAACAGGGACACTGAAGCTTTCTTT. Its protein product is CASSPNRDTEAFF. Variable domain in full (rest from reference TRBV5-4 and TRBJ1-1): ETGVTQSPTHLIKTRGQQVTLRCSSQSGHNTVSWYQQALGQGPQFIFQYYREEENGRGNFPPRFSGLQFPNYSSELNVNALELDDSALYLCASSPNRDTEAFFGQGTRLTVV.

CDR3 amino acids: CACATGALGGYTF. In nucleotides, the CDR3 is TGTGCCTGCGCGACAGGGGCATTAGGTGGCTACACCTTC. The rearrangement links TRBV30 to TRBJ1-2, with 8 bases aligning to TRBD1. The CDR3 is 13 residues long. CDR1 and CDR2 (germline): GTSNPN, SVGIG (reference sequence). J gave up 7 bases and V 6 bases, and 10 bases lay outside the gene matches.

This sequence joins TRBV27 and TRBJ1-2; tentatively, D is TRBD1 (5 bases). CDR3 length: 14 amino acids. The V and J ends lost 6 bases and 5 bases respectively, with 16 bases between them. Per the germline V gene, CDR1 is MNHEY and CDR2 is SMNVEV (reference sequence). CDR3 protein: CASRGQGLHYGYTF. The DNA of the CDR3 is TGTGCCAGCAGAGGGCAGGGTCTACATTATGGCTACACCTTC.

To note about this clone: Given a far larger clone just one base away, this is likely a sequencing read error. Likely a read error: the CDR3 ends without its conserved phenylalanine or tryptophan. CDR3 DNA sequence: TGTGCCAGCAGCCCATCTCCGACTGCAGCGAGCACTGAAGCTTTCTCT. Translating gives CASSPSPTAASTEAFS. V gene TRBV7-3 combines with J gene TRBJ1-1; D gene unclear. This CDR3 comprises 16 residues. The V end was cut by 5 bases, the J end by 4 bases, with 20 bases between. Germline CDR1 reads SGHTA; CDR2 reads FQGTGA.

V and J are TRBV7-6 and TRBJ2-2; TRBD1 or TRBD2 may be the D gene (5 bases each). This CDR3 has 17 amino acids. Trimming cost V 6 bases and J 6 bases, with 23 bases left between them. CDR1 and CDR2 from the germline V gene are SGHVS and FNYEAQ. The CDR3 loop is CASRLPRQGEMAGELFF. As DNA, the CDR3 is TGTGCCAGCAGACTACCGCGGCAGGGAGAGATGGCCGGGGAGCTGTTTTTT.

This clone was detected once. V and J are TRBV5-1 and TRBJ1-4; 10 nucleotides align to TRBD1. J gave up 7 bases and V 0 bases, and 3 bases lay outside the gene matches. Germline V gene data show CDR1 as SGHRS and CDR2 as YFSETQ. The CDR3 is made up of 15 amino acids. The CDR3 bases are TGCGCCAGCAGCTTGGTGACAGGGGGCCCTGAAAAACTGTTTTTT. It specifies CASSLVTGGPEKLFF. Full variable domain (outside the CDR3, taken from reference TRBV5-1 and TRBJ1-4): KAGVTQTPRYLIKTRGQQVTLSCSPISGHRSVSWYQQTPGQGLQFLFEYFSETQRNKGNFPGRFSGRQFSNSRSEMNVSTLELGDSALYLCASSLVTGGPEKLFFGSGTQLSVL.

In regard to this clone: A far larger clone is a single base away, which makes a read error likely. The sample has other DNA sequences that encode this CDR3 too. The chain couples TRBV28 to TRBJ1-4, with D uncertain. Trimming cost V 4 bases and J 5 bases, with 2 bases left between them. Germline CDR1 is MDHEN and CDR2 is SYDVKM. The CDR3 spans 11 residues. CDR3 protein: CASSSNEKLFF. For the CDR3, the DNA is TGTGCCAGCAGTTCGAATGAAAAACTGTTTTTT.